The 19 T cell receptor beta chains reported below all come from one sample, sequenced in a study of T-cell memory formation after mild COVID-19 (dated by TCRdb to the early 2020s). Library preparation employed 5' RACE. The instrument given in TCRdb is Illumina NovaSeq 6000. The public reads were run again by TCRdb, first through fastp at Q25 and then through MiXCR, and only productive beta chains were kept. Rows with one shared CDR3 protein collapse into an entry with the most common genes and DNA. In all, the sample holds about 430,000 distinct CDR3 sequences, and around 17% of those were seen once. The ten largest clonotypes hold roughly 21% of the sample. The sample comprised PBMCs or a T cell subset sorted from them (not recorded which). The receptors originated from a man aged 18 to 30 who had mild COVID-19 (a few samples of this study predate the infection). The sample titles of this study are shuffled in the database, so cell type and time point are left out; the donor was told from shared clones.

V gene TRBV7-2 combines with J gene TRBJ2-1; D is uncertain. This CDR3 has 15 residues. Trimming removed 0 bases from V and 8 bases from J, with 14 bases in between. The germline gives CDR1 SGHTA, CDR2 FQGNSA. The CDR3 DNA follows: TGTGCCAGCAGCTTAGCGGTTGCGATTGGCGATGAGCAGTTCTTC. Amino acids: CASSLAVAIGDEQFF.

V is TRBV6-5 and J is TRBJ2-4; TRBD1 agrees at 9 bases. J gave up 10 bases and V 6 bases, and 7 bases lay outside the gene matches. The CDR3 sequence is 13 residues long. Germline CDR1 is MNHEY and CDR2 is SVGAGI. This chain's CDR3 is CASSSDRGGIQYF. The CDR3 bases are TGTGCCAGCAGCTCGGACAGGGGTGGGATTCAGTACTTC.

The chain carries TRBV20-1 and TRBJ2-3; D is unclear. The CDR3 runs to 18 residues. V lost 1 base and J 0 bases, leaving 20 bases between the germline ends. Germline V lookup: CDR1 DFQATT, CDR2 SNEGSKA (reference sequence). The CDR3 DNA is TGCAGTGCTAGAGTCCCCCTCCTCACAGAGATAAGCACAGATACGCAGTATTTT. Amino acids: CSARVPLLTEISTDTQYF.

The V and J genes are TRBV27 and TRBJ2-2; D unclear. The CDR3 extends over 14 amino acids. CDR1 and CDR2 (germline): MNHEY, SMNVEV (reference sequence). V lost 5 bases, J lost 2 bases, and 9 bases lay in between. As DNA, the CDR3 is TGTGCCAGCAGTCCCGACATTAACACCGGGGAGCTGTTTTTT. Translation gives CASSPDINTGELFF.

This clonotype came up many times. The chain couples TRBV4-3 to TRBJ2-1; possible D gene TRBD1, 5 bases. Trimming took off 0 bases at V and 9 bases at J, with 12 bases between the two ends. The CDR3 loop spans 14 amino acids. Germline V gene data show CDR1 as LGHNA and CDR2 as YSLEER. CDR3 protein: CASSQEKGVTEQFF. Here the CDR3 DNA reads TGCGCCAGCAGCCAAGAGAAAGGGGTTACTGAGCAGTTCTTC.

The chain has TRBV5-5 and TRBJ1-3; D is possibly TRBD1 (5 bases). Per germline, CDR1 SGHKS and CDR2 YYEKEE (reference sequence). Between the trimmed V and J ends, which lost 4 bases and 10 bases, there was a span of 27 bases. The CDR3 runs to 17 residues. The CDR3 region is CASSPSEPRATGRTIYF. CDR3 bases: TGTGCCAGCAGCCCAAGCGAGCCCAGGGCGACTGGAAGGACCATATATTTT. Drawing the rest from reference TRBV5-5 and TRBJ1-3, the complete variable domain is DAGVTQSPTHLIKTRGQQVTLRCSPISGHKSVSWYQQVLGQGPQFIFQYYEKEERGRGNFPDRFSARQFPNYSSELNVNALLLGDSALYLCASSPSEPRATGRTIYFGEGSWLTVV.

The CDR3 reads CSASFFPNYGYTF. In DNA, the CDR3 is TGCAGTGCTAGCTTCTTCCCTAACTATGGCTACACCTTC. The V call is TRBV20-1, the J call TRBJ1-2; D gene ambiguous. Trimming pared 3 bases from V and 0 bases from J, leaving 8 bases between. CDR3 length: 13 amino acids. CDR1 and CDR2 (germline): DFQATT, SNEGSKA (reference sequence).

The chain employs TRBV30 and TRBJ2-7; 9 bases agree with TRBD1. Germline values: CDR1 GTSNPN, CDR2 SVGIG (reference sequence). The ends lost 3 bases at V and 5 bases at J; junction bases unmatched: 5. CDR3 size: 13 residues. CDR3 region: CAWRRTGAHEQYF. The CDR3 DNA is TGTGCCTGGAGAAGGACAGGGGCACACGAGCAGTACTTC.

A few counts support this clonotype. V is TRBV5-1 and J is TRBJ1-1; the match to TRBD1 covers 7 bases. The CDR3 contains 14 residues. Germline V gene lookup returns CDR1 SGHRS and CDR2 YFSETQ. The V segment lost 4 bases and the J segment 5 bases; nucleotides outside the gene matches: 8. CDR3 sequence reads: CASSETGEETEAFF. Here the CDR3 DNA reads TGCGCCAGCAGCGAAACAGGGGAGGAGACTGAAGCTTTCTTT.

This sequence joins TRBV7-3 and TRBJ2-7, with 9 bases fitting TRBD1. The CDR3 spans 16 residues. After removal of 2 bases from V and 5 bases from J, the junction contained 10 bases not matched to a gene. CDR1 SGHTA and CDR2 FQGTGA come from the germline V gene. In nucleotides, the CDR3 is TGTGCCAGCAGCTTACGCCCGGGACAGGGAATCGACGAGCAGTACTTC. It translates to CASSLRPGQGIDEQYF.

This clonotype has a handful of counts. The chain uses TRBV11-1 and TRBJ2-7; D is perhaps TRBD1 (6 bases). Germline V CDR1 and CDR2: SGHAT, FQDESV (reference sequence). The CDR3 is 14 amino acids. V was cut by 4 bases and J by 2 bases, with 12 bases left in between. CDR3 sequence reads: CASSWTGTTYEQYF. The CDR3 DNA sequence: TGTGCCAGCAGCTGGACCGGGACAACCTACGAGCAGTACTTC.

This clonotype was recorded a few times. The chain has TRBV6-4 and TRBJ2-5; 10 nucleotides agree with TRBD2. Germline CDR1 and CDR2: MRHNA and SNTAGT. The V gene end was trimmed by 3 bases and the J gene end by 2 bases; junction bases not matched to a gene: 3. The CDR3 consists of 15 residues. For the CDR3, the DNA is TGTGCCAGCAGTGAGCAAGCGGGGGGGCAAGAGACCCAGTACTTC. Its protein is CASSEQAGGQETQYF.

This clonotype was seen only a few times. V gene TRBV7-9 combines with J gene TRBJ1-4; D not resolved. With 3 bases removed from V and 5 bases from J, the gap between germline ends came to 13 bases. The CDR3 is 15 residues long. Germline V gene data show CDR1 as SEHNR and CDR2 as FQNEAQ (reference sequence). CDR3 sequence reads: CASSFPTYRNEKLFF. Written as DNA, the CDR3 is TGTGCCAGCAGCTTCCCGACATACCGGAATGAAAAACTGTTTTTT.

V gene TRBV9 combines with J gene TRBJ1-1; no clear D gene. The CDR3 has 16 residues. Germline-derived CDR1 and CDR2 are SGDLS and YYNGEE. Trimming stripped 3 bases from V and 4 bases from J, with 19 bases between. CDR3 residues: CASSAPVGRIATEAFF. CDR3 sequence (DNA): TGTGCCAGCAGCGCACCCGTGGGCCGAATCGCCACTGAAGCTTTCTTT.

This clonotype was picked up a small number of times. V and J are TRBV5-1 and TRBJ2-1, with TRBD2 identical over 13 bases. Germline assignment: CDR1 SGHRS and CDR2 YFSETQ. The V gene end was trimmed by 5 bases and the J gene end by 8 bases; junction bases not matched to a gene: 7. This CDR3 comprises 15 residues. CDR3 residues: CASSPRGTSGDEQFF. CDR3 DNA sequence: TGCGCCAGCAGTCCACGAGGGACTAGCGGGGATGAGCAGTTCTTC.

The CDR3 nucleotides read TGTGCCAGCAGCTTAGCGCAGGGCAGGGGAGAGACCCAGTACTTC. Protein: CASSLAQGRGETQYF. The chain links TRBV7-2 to TRBJ2-5, with TRBD1 as a possible D gene (6 bases). This CDR3 is built from 15 residues. Germline lookup yields CDR1 SGHTA and CDR2 FQGNSA. V dropped 0 bases and J dropped 4 bases, with 12 bases sitting between them.

This clonotype was counted many times. This chain uses TRBV6-2 or TRBV6-3 with TRBJ2-5; D not resolved. V was pared by 6 bases and J by 5 bases, with 10 bases between. CDR1 and CDR2 from the germline V gene are MNHEY and SVGEGT. The length of the CDR3 is 12 residues. CDR3 protein: CASSTGSETQYF. For the CDR3, the DNA is TGTGCCAGCAGCACCGGATCCGAGACCCAGTACTTC.

This clonotype was detected a few times. The CDR3 nucleotides read TGCAGCGTTACCCCAGGGGTCAAAAACATTCAGTACTTC. Protein sequence: CSVTPGVKNIQYF. This chain links TRBV29-1 with TRBJ2-4; D perhaps matches TRBD1 (6 bases). The germline gives CDR1 SQVTM, CDR2 ANQGSEA. V shed 5 bases and J shed 3 bases, with 11 bases lying between them. The CDR3 is 13 residues long.

The genes are TRBV19 and TRBJ2-5; the match to TRBD1 covers 9 bases. The J segment lost 1 base and the V segment lost 5 bases, leaving 5 bases of the junction unmatched. Germline values: CDR1 LNHDA, CDR2 SQIVND (reference sequence). The CDR3 consists of 15 residues. The CDR3 loop is CASSVGQGTQETQYF. As DNA, the CDR3 is TGTGCCAGTAGTGTCGGACAGGGGACCCAAGAGACCCAGTACTTC.